This T cell receptor beta chain was sequenced for a study of blood T cell repertoires in COVID-19. The overall study: COVID-19 samples from acute and convalescent phases originated in the United States, Italy and Spain. PBMCs, B-cell-depleted T cells, or T cells were the source of the cDNA or gDNA that made up the material.

This clone was recorded only once. CDR1 SNHLY and CDR2 FYNNEI come from the germline V gene. V was shortened by 5 bases and J by 0 bases, with 8 bases between the two germline ends. The CDR3 contains 14 residues. Authors' data handling: How many nucleated cells were present was estimated from reference gene primer amplification. Assay used: immunoSEQ multiplex PCR; TCRdb lists only in-frame clones, some missing. The D gene and trimming were derived from the DNA, and the V and J assignments and clone size from that table. This table holds roughly 350,000 clones, roughly 88% found once. Sequenced material: peripheral blood. This sequence originates from a woman in her fifties or sixties with active or convalescent COVID-19. The chain couples TRBV2 to TRBJ1-3, with D unclear. The CDR3 reads CASSPSGSGNTIYF. The CDR3 region has the DNA TGTGCCAGCAGTCCCTCGGGCTCTGGAAACACCATATATTTT.